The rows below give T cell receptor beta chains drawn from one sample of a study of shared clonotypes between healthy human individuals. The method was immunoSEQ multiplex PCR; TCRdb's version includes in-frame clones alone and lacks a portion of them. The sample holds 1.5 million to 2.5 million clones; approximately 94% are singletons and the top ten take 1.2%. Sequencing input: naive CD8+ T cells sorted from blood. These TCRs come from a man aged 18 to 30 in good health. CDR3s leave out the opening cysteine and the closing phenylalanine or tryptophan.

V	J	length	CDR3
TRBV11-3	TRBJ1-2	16	ASSVGDSLARANYGYT
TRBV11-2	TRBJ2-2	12	ASSLDGRTGELF
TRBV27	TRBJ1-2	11	ASAPQAFYGYT
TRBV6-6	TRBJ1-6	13	ASSVAGTAYSPLH
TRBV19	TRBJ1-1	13	ASSDPTGAFTEAF
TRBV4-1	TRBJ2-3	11	ASSQVVEDTQY
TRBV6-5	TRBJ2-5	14	ASSYSLSLEGETQY
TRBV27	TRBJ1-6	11	ASSHRGNSPLH
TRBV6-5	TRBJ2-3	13	ASSYSAGEGNTQY
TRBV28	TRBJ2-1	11	ASRRDSYNEQF
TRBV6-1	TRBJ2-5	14	ASSEARGQGVETQY
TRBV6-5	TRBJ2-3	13	ASSYSARNTDTQY
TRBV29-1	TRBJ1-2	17	SVVYPAPNMNGGGYGYT
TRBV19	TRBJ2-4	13	ASTKTGGSQNIQY
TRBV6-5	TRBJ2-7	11	ASSWDASYEQY
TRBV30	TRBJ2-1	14	AWSYVAGGPGNEQF
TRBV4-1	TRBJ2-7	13	ASSQVGQGVDEQY
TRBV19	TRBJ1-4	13	ASRLSGGNNEKLF
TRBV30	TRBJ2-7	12	AWSVRPQNYEQY
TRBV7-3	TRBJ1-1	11	ASSPGVDTEAF
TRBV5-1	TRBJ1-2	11	ASSLTASYGYT
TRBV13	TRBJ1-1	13	ASSSWTRANTEAF
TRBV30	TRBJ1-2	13	AWSVGTVLNYGYT
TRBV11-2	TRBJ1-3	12	ASSLAGFGNTIY
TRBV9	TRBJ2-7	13	ASSRGTSGGYEQY
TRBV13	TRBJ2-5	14	ASSLRGGAAQETQY
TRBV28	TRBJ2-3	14	ASSLAPPGLTDTQY
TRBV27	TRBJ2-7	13	ASSLYGLEGYEQY
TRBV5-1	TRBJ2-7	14	ASSQTPGQVTEEQY
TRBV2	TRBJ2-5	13	ASSGTSGNQETQY
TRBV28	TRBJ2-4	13	ASSFRGSTGNIQY
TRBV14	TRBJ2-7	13	ASSHFWTEEEEQY
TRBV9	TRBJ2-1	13	ASSGGAGGGNEQF
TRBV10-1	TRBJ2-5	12	ASSESLGDETQY
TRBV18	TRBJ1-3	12	ASSPPDGGYPIY
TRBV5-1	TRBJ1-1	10	ASAGGGTEAF
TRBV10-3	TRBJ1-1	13	AISEVAGRNTEAF
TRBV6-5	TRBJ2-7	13	ASSYTEGQGNEQY
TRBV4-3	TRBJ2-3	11	ASSQVLTDTQY
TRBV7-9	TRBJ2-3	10	ASSSGADTQY
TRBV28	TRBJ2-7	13	ASSFPQGAVYEQY
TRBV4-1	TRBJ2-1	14	ASSHPRQGLAGEQF
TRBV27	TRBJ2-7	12	ASSLLAGAYEQY
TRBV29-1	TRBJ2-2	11	SVVRGDTGELF
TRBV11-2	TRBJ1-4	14	ASSFRGAGTNEKLF
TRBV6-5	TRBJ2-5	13	ASRASVVTWETQY
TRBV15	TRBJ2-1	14	ATSGGQAYSYNEQF